This T cell receptor (beta chain) was recorded in a study of identifying expanded T cells in peripheral blood. The CDR3 spans 14 residues. V was trimmed by 3 bases and J by 2 bases, leaving 6 bases between them. From germline, CDR1 is SGDLS and CDR2 YYNGEE. Method: immunoSEQ multiplex PCR; TCRdb's copy keeps in-frame clones and lacks some. Here the sample spans about 63,000 clones, about 85% being singletons. Study observations and caveats: Approximately two-week clone count variance significantly increased as total template count grew. Technical replicates showed around 1.2 changed clones; approximately 2 weeks about 16; four weeks 19.

About this clone itself: What it binds is not known.

The specimen was blood. The source is a person aged 18-70 years in good health. The chain recombines TRBV9 with TRBJ2-6; unclear D gene. The CDR3 DNA sequence: TGTGCCAGCAGCGAGGTTGCTGGGGCCAACGTCCTGACTTTC. Its protein product is CASSEVAGANVLTF.